What follows is one T cell receptor (beta chain) and its context. Antigen: not known. V was cut by 2 bases and J by 0 bases, with 8 bases left in between. The germline CDR1 and CDR2 sequences are SEHNR and FQNEAQ (reference sequence). The CDR3 has 15 residues. These data originate in a study of cytomegalovirus exposure and HLA in healthy donors. Study-level findings and limits: As was reported, the classifier diagnosed cytomegalovirus status with high specificity and sensitivity.

Use of 60 Vbeta and 13 Jbeta primers characterized the PCR. Sequenced by immunoSEQ multiplex PCR; TCRdb stores in-frame clones only, minus some. The sample holds 150,000 or so clones; approximately 80% are singletons and the top ten take about an eighth. The sequence was obtained from a woman aged 40 to 55 in good health and CMV-seronegative. The J gene is TRBJ2-1, the V gene TRBV7-9; maybe TRBD2 (5 bases). Sequencing was performed on PBMCs. CDR3 DNA sequence: TGTGCCAGCAGCTTATCCAGCGGCTCCTACAATGAGCAGTTCTTC. The encoded protein is CASSLSSGSYNEQFF.